Sequencing of this T cell receptor (beta chain) was carried out in a study of T-cell reconstitution after alpha-beta-depleted transplantation in children. The table lists this clonotype with a few counts. The CDR3 runs 15 residues. Losses at the gene ends were 5 bases for V and 5 bases for J; bases not matched to a gene: 7. CDR1 MDHEN and CDR2 SYDVKM come from the germline V gene. As it was prepared, the TCRbeta library received unique molecular identifiers. TCRdb re-called the PCR reads through MiXCR, storing one row per CDR3 protein. The table includes about 98,000 distinct CDR3 sequences, 4.5% to 7.5% detected once.

The receptor's source is a female patient aged 2 to 10 who had a stem cell transplant for Fanconi anemia, so the T cells may come from the graft donor. The rearrangement uses TRBV28 and TRBJ1-4; 8 nucleotides line up with TRBD1. Specimen: PBMCs, mostly from graft donor cells, collected 60 days after TCRalphabeta/CD19-depleted stem cell transplant. Here the CDR3 reads CASSPSGTGNEKLFF. The DNA of the CDR3 is TGTGCCAGCAGTCCCTCCGGGACAGGAAATGAAAAACTGTTTTTT.